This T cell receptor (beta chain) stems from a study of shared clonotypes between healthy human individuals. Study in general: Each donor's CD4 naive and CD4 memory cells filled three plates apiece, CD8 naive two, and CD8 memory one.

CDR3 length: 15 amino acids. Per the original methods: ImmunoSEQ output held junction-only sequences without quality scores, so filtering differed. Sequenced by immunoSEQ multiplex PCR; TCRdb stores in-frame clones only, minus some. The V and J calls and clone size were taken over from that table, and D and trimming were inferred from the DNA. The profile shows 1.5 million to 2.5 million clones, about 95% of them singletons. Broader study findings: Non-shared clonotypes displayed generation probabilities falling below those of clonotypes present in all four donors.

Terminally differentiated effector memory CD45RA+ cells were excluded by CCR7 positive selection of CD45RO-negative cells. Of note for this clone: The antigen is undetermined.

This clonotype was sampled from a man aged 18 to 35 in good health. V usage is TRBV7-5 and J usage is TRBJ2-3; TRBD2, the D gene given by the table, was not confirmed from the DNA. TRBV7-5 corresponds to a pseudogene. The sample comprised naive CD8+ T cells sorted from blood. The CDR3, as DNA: TGTGCCAGAAGCTTAGACGGGCGGGAGATAGATACGCAGTATTTT. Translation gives CARSLDGREIDTQYF.